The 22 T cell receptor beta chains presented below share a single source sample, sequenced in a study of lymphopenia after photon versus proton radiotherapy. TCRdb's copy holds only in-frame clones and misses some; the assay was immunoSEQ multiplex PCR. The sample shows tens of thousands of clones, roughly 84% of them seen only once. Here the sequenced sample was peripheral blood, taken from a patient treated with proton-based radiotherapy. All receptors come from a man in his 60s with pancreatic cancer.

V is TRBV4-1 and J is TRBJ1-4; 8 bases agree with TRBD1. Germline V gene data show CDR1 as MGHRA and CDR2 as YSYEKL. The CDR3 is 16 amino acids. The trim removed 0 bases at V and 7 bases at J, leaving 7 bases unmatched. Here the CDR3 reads CASSQDHGTGLEKLFF. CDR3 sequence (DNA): TGCGCCAGCAGCCAAGATCATGGGACAGGTCTTGAAAAACTGTTTTTT.

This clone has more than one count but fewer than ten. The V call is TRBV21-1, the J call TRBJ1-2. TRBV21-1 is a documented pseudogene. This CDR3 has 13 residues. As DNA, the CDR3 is TGTGCCAGCAGCAAAGAGTCTCAATATGGCTACACCTTC. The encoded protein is CASSKESQYGYTF.

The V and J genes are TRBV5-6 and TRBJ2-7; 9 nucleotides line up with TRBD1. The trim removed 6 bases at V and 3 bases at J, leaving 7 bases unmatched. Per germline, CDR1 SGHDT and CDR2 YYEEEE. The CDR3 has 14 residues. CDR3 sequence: CASTGTGGVYEQYF. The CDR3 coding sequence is TGTGCCAGCACCGGCACAGGGGGCGTCTACGAGCAGTACTTC.

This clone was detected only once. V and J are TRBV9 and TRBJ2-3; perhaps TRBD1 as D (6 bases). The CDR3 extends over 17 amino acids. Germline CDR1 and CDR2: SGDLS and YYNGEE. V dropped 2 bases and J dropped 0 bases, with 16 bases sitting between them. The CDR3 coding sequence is TGTGCCAGCAGCGTCAAAAGGGGGAGCTCGAGCACAGATACGCAGTATTTT. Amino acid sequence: CASSVKRGSSSTDTQYF.

CDR3: CASSAGTDGEAFF. As DNA, the CDR3 is TGTGCCAGCAGCGCAGGTACGGACGGCGAAGCTTTCTTT. J is TRBJ1-1 and V is TRBV5-4; the D is unclear. This CDR3 spans 13 amino acids. With 4 bases removed from V and 8 bases from J, the gap between germline ends came to 15 bases. From germline, CDR1 is SGHNT and CDR2 YYREEE (reference sequence). Supplemented by reference TRBV5-4 and TRBJ1-1, the full variable domain reads ETGVTQSPTHLIKTRGQQVTLRCSSQSGHNTVSWYQQALGQGPQFIFQYYREEENGRGNFPPRFSGLQFPNYSSELNVNALELDDSALYLCASSAGTDGEAFFGQGTRLTVV.

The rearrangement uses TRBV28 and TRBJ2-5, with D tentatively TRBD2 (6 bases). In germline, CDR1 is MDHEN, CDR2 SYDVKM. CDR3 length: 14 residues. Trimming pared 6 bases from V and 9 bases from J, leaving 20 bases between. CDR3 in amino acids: CASRPPGLPFAQYF. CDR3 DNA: TGTGCCAGCAGACCACCGGGACTCCCTTTCGCCCAGTACTTC.

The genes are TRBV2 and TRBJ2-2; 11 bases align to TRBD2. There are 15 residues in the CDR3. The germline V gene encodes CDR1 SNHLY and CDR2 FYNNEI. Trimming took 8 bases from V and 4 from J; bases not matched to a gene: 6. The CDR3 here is CASRRTSGGTGELFF. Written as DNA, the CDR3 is TGTGCCAGCCGGAGAACTAGCGGGGGCACCGGGGAGCTGTTTTTT.

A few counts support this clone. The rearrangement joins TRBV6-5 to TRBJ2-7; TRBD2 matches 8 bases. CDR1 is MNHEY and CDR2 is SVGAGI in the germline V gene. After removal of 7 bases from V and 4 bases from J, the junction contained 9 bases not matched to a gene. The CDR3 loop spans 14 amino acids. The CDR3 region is CASTPGAGGYEQYF. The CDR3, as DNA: TGTGCCAGCACACCGGGCGCGGGAGGTTACGAGCAGTACTTC.

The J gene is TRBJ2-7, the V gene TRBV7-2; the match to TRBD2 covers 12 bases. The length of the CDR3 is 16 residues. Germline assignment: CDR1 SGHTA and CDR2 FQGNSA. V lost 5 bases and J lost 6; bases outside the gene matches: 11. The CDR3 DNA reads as TGTGCCAGCAGCCCAAATCCTAGCGGGAGGGCCGGCGAGCAGTACTTC. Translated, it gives CASSPNPSGRAGEQYF.

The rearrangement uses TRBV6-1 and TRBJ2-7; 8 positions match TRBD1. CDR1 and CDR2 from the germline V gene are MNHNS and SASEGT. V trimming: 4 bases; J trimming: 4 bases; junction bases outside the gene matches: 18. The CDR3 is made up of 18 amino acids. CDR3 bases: TGTGCCAGCAGTGTTGCACCCTCAGGGGGCGCAAATCTTTACGAGCAGTACTTC. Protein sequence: CASSVAPSGGANLYEQYF.

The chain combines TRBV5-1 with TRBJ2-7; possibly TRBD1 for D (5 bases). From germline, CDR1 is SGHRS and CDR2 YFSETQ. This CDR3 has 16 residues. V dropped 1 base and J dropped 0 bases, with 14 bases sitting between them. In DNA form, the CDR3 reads TGCGCCAGCAGCTTGAGCAACAGGTTGAGCTCCTACGAGCAGTACTTC. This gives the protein CASSLSNRLSSYEQYF.

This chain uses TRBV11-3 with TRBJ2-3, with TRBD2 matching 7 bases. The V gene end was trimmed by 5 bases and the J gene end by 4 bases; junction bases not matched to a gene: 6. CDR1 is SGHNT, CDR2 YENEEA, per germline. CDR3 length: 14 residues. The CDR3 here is CASSPPGGPDTQYF. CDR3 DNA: TGTGCCAGCAGCCCTCCGGGAGGTCCAGATACGCAGTATTTT.

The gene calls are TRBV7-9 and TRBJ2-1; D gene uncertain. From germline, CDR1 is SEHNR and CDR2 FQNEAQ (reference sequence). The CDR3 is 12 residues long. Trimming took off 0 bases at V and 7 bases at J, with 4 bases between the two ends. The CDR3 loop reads CASSLAVNEQFF. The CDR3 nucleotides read TGTGCCAGCAGCTTAGCGGTGAATGAGCAGTTCTTC.

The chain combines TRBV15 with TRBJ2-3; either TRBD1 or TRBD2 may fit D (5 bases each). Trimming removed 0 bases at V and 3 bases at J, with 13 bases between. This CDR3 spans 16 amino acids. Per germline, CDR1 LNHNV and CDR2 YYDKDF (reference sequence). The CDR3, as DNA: TGTGCCACCAGCAGAGATCCGGGACGGAGAACAGATACGCAGTATTTT. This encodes CATSRDPGRRTDTQYF. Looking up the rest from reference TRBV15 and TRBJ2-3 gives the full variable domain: DAMVIQNPRYQVTQFGKPVTLSCSQTLNHNVMYWYQQKSSQAPKLLFHYYDKDFNNEADTPDNFQSRRPNTSFCFLDIRSPGLGDTAMYLCATSRDPGRRTDTQYFGPGTRLTVL.

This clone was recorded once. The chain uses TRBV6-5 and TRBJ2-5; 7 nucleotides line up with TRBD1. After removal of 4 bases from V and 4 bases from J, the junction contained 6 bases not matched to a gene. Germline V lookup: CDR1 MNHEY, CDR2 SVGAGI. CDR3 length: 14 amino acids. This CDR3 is CASSFSTGRETQYF. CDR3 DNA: TGTGCCAGCAGTTTCTCGACAGGGCGAGAGACCCAGTACTTC.

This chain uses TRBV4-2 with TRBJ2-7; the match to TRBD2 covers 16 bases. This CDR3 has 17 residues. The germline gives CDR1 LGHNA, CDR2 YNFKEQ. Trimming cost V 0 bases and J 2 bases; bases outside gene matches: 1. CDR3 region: CASSQEGLAGGPYEQYF. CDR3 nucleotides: TGTGCCAGCAGCCAAGAGGGACTAGCGGGAGGGCCCTACGAGCAGTACTTC.

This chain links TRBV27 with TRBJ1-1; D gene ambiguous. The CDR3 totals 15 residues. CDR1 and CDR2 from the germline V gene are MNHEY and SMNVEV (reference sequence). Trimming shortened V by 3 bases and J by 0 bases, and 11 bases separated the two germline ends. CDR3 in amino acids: CASSFQPRMNTEAFF. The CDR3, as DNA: TGTGCCAGCAGTTTCCAGCCGCGGATGAACACTGAAGCTTTCTTT.

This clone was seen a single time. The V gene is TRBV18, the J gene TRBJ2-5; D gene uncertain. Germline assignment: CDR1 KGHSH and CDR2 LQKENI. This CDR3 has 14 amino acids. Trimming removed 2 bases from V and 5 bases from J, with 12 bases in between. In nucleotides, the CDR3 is TGTGCCAGCTCACCAGAGCGTGCTGGGGAGACCCAGTACTTC. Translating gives CASSPERAGETQYF.

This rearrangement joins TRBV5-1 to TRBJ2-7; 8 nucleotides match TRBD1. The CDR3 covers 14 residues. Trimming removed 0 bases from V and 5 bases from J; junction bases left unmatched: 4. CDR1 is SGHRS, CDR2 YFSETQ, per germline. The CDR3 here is CASSLAGGGNEQYF. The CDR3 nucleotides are TGCGCCAGCAGCTTGGCAGGGGGCGGAAACGAGCAGTACTTC.

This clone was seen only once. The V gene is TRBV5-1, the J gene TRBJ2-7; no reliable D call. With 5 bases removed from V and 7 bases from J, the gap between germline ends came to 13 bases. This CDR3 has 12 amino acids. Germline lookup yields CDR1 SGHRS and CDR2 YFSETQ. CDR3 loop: CASSPGVEEQYF. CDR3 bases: TGCGCCAGCAGTCCTGGGGTAGAGGAGCAGTACTTC.

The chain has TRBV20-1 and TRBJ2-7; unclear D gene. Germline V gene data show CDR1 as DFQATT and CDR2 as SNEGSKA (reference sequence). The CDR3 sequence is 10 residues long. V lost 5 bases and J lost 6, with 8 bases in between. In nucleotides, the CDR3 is TGCAGTGCTCCAGCGCGCGAGCAGTACTTC. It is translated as CSAPAREQYF.

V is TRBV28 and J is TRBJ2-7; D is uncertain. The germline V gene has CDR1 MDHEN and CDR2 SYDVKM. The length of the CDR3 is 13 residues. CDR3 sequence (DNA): TGTGCGCATAGACCGGCCCACACTTACGAGCAGTACTTC. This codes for CAHRPAHTYEQYF.